The T cell receptor (beta chain) under discussion was sequenced for a study of T cells after yellow fever vaccination. Turning to the study itself: Preparation of fractions with low cell numbers was performed using SMART-Seq v4 Ultra Low Input.

The length of the CDR3 is 18 residues. Looked up from germline, CDR1 is LGHDT and CDR2 is YNNKEL (reference sequence). V shed 1 base, J shed 1 base, and the junction held 12 bases outside the gene matches. TCRdb re-derived calls from the 5' RACE reads in MiXCR, one entry per CDR3 protein. The sample has 100,000 to 150,000 distinct CDR3 sequences, 15% seen once. A note on this clonotype: Its cognate antigen is unknown.

General study findings and limits: At approximately 96% for CD4 and approximately 88% for CD8, most primary-vaccination clones showed up again after the booster.

The receptor comes from a man aged 18 to 35 who received the YFV17D yellow fever vaccine. J is TRBJ1-1 and V is TRBV3-1; 7 positions match TRBD1. Sequencing used CD8+ T cells sorted from PBMCs, obtained 5 days after the yellow fever booster vaccination. The CDR3 sequence is CASSQGGGRKVGNTEAFF. In DNA form, the CDR3 reads TGTGCCAGCAGCCAAGGAGGGGGCAGGAAGGTTGGGAACACTGAAGCTTTCTTT.